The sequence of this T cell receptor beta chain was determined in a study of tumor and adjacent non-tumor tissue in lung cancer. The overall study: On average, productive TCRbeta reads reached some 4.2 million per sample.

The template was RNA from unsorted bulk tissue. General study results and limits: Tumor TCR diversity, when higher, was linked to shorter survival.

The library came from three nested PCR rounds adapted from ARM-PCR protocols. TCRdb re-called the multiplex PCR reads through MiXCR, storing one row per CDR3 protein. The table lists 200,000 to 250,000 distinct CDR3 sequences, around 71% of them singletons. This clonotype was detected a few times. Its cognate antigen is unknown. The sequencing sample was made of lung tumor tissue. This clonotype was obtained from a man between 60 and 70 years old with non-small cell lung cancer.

The CDR3 DNA follows: TGTGCCAGCAGCTTAGGTAGCGCGGGCAGGGTGGATGGCTACACCTTC. It encodes CASSLGSAGRVDGYTF. V gene TRBV11-2 combines with J gene TRBJ1-2, with D possibly TRBD1 on 5 matching bases. The CDR3 contains 16 residues. Deletions cut 1 base from V and 6 bases from J, with 18 bases between. CDR1 SGHAT and CDR2 FQNNGV come from the germline V gene.